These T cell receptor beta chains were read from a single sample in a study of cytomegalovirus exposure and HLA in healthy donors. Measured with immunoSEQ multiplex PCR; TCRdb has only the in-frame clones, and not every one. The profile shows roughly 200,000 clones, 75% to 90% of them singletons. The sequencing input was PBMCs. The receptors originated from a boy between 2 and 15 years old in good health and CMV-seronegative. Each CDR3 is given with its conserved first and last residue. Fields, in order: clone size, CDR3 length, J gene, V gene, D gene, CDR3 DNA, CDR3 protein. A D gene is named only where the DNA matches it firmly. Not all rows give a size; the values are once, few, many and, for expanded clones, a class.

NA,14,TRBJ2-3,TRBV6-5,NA,TGTGCCAGCAGGGAACCGGGGGGCTCAGATACGCAGTATTTT,CASREPGGSDTQYF
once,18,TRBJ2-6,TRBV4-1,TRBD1,TGCGCCAGCAGCCAACCGGGACAGGGGGCCACTGGGGCCAACGTCCTGACTTTC,CASSQPGQGATGANVLTF
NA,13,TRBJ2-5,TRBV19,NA,TGTGCCAGTACCATGACAGGCGGTGAGACCCAGTACTTC,CASTMTGGETQYF
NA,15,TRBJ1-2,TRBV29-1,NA,TGCAGCGTTGAAGGGGGTCGAGGGGGGAGGGGGGGCTACACCTTC,CSVEGGRGGRGGYTF
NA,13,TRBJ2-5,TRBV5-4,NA,TGTGCCAGCAGTCCTGACAGTCAAGAGACCCAGTACTTC,CASSPDSQETQYF
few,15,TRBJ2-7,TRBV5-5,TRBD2,TGTGCCAGCAGCGCCGGGACTAGCGGGAGAAGGGAGCAGTACTTC,CASSAGTSGRREQYF
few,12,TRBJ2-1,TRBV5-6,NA,TGTGCCAGCAGCCGCGGCCGGAATGAGCAGTTCTTC,CASSRGRNEQFF
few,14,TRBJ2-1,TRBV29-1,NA,TGCAGCGTTGTCACGGGAGCCGGTCACAATGAGCAGTTCTTC,CSVVTGAGHNEQFF
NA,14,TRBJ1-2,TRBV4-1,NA,TGCGCCAGCAGCCAAGACTGGGGGGAATATGGCTACACCTTC,CASSQDWGEYGYTF
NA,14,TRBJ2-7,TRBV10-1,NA,TGCGCCAGCGGGAAGGGGGAGAGCTCCTACGAGCAGTACTTC,CASGKGESSYEQYF
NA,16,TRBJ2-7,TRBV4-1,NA,TGCGCCAGCAGCCAACTCTCGTTGACAGGAGGCTACGAGCAGTACTTC,CASSQLSLTGGYEQYF
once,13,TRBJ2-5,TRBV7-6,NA,TGTGCCAGCAGCTTAGGCAGGCCGGAGACCCAGTACTTC,CASSLGRPETQYF
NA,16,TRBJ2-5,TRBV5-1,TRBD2,TGCGCCAGCAGCCCATCCGGGCGGGGGGGCCGGGAGACCCAGTACTTC,CASSPSGRGGRETQYF
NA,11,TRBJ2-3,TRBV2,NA,TGTGCCAGCCCTGGCACAGATACGCAGTATTTT,CASPGTDTQYF
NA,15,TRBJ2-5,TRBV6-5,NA,TGTGCCAGCAGTTACTCAGTGCAGTACCAAGAGACCCAGTACTTC,CASSYSVQYQETQYF
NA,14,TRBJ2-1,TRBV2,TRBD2,TGTGCCAGCAGTTTAGCGGGGGGGCACGATGAGCAGTTCTTC,CASSLAGGHDEQFF
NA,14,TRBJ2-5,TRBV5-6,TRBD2,TGTGCCAGCAGCGTAGCGGGAGAGGTCGAGACCCAGTACTTC,CASSVAGEVETQYF
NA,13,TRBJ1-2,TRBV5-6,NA,TGTGCCAGCAGCCCGGACAGCAACTATGGCTACACCTTC,CASSPDSNYGYTF
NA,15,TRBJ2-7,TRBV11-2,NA,TGTGCCAGCAGCTTAATGCCGGACACAACCTACGAGCAGTACTTC,CASSLMPDTTYEQYF
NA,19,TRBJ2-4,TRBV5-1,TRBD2,TGCGCCAGCAGCCCGCTGGGACTAGCGGGAGCGTATGCCAAAAACATTCAGTACTTC,CASSPLGLAGAYAKNIQYF
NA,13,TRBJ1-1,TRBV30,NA,TGTGCCTGGCTGAGACAGGCGAACACTGAAGCTTTCTTT,CAWLRQANTEAFF
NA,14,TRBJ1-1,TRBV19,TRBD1,TGTGCCAGTAGTACAGGGACAGGACGCACTGAAGCTTTCTTT,CASSTGTGRTEAFF
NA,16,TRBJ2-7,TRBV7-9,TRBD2,TGTGCCAGCAGCTTATGGGCGCTAGCGGGGGGCCACGAGCAGTACTTC,CASSLWALAGGHEQYF
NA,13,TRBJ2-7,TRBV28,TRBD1,TGTGCCAGCGGGGGACAGGGGGTCTACGAGCAGTACTTC,CASGGQGVYEQYF
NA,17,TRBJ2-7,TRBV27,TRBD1,TGTGCCAGCCGTGTTAACTGGGACAGGGGCCCCACCTACGAGCAGTACTTC,CASRVNWDRGPTYEQYF
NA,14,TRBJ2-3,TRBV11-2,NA,TGTGCCAGCAGCCGATACGCCCTAACAGATACGCAGTATTTT,CASSRYALTDTQYF
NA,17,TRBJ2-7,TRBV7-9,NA,TGTGCCAGCAGCTTACAAGGGAGTGGCAGGGGTATCTACGAGCAGTACTTC,CASSLQGSGRGIYEQYF
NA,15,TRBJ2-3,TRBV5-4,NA,TGTGCCAGCAGCTTGTCCGGACACGGCACAGATACGCAGTATTTT,CASSLSGHGTDTQYF
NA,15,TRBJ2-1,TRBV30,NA,TGTGCCTGGAAAGGCAGGGCGGTCTCCTACAATGAGCAGTTCTTC,CAWKGRAVSYNEQFF
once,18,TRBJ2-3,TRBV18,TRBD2,TGTGCCAGCTCACCAGGCCTAGCGGGGGGGCCCGACACAGATACGCAGTATTTT,CASSPGLAGGPDTDTQYF
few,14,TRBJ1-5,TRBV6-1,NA,TGTGCCAGCAGTGCTACAGGGAGGGGTCAGCCCCAGCATTTT,CASSATGRGQPQHF
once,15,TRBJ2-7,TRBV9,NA,TGTGCCAGCAGCGTAGCGTGGGGCTACTCCTACGAGCAGTACTTC,CASSVAWGYSYEQYF
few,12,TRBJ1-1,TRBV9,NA,TGTGCCAGCTCGACCGGGAACGCTGAAGCTTTCTTT,CASSTGNAEAFF
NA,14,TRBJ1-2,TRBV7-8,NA,TGTGCCAGCAGCTTATACAGCGGTAACTATGGCTACACCTTC,CASSLYSGNYGYTF
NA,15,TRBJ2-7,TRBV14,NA,TGTGCCAGCAGCCGAAGTCGACAGGCCGTCGGAGAGCAGTACTTC,CASSRSRQAVGEQYF
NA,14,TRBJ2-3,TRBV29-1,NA,TGCAGCGTTGACAGGAGACAGGCCACAGATACGCAGTATTTT,CSVDRRQATDTQYF
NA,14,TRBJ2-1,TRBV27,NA,TGTGCCAGCGGGCTTATCCTAGCGTACAATGAGCAGTTCTTC,CASGLILAYNEQFF
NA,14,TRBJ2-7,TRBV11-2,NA,TGTGCCAGCAGCCCCCTACTTTACGTTGACGAGCAGTACTTC,CASSPLLYVDEQYF
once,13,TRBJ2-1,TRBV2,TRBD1,TGTGCCAGCAGAACGACAGGGTTCGATGAGCAGTTCTTC,CASRTTGFDEQFF
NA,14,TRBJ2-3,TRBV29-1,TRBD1,TGCAGCGTCGGACAGGGGGCTAGGACAGATACGCAGTATTTT,CSVGQGARTDTQYF
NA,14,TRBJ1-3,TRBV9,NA,TGTGCCAGCAGCGTAGGCGTCTCTGGAAACACCATATATTTT,CASSVGVSGNTIYF
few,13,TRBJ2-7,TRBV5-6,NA,TGTGCCAGCAGCTTGGTCCCCTCTCGGGAGCAGTACTTC,CASSLVPSREQYF
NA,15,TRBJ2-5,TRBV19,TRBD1,TGTGCCAGTAGTATCGGGACAGGCTTTCAAGAGACCCAGTACTTC,CASSIGTGFQETQYF
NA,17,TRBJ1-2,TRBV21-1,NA,NA,CASSKFGGGANTYGYTF